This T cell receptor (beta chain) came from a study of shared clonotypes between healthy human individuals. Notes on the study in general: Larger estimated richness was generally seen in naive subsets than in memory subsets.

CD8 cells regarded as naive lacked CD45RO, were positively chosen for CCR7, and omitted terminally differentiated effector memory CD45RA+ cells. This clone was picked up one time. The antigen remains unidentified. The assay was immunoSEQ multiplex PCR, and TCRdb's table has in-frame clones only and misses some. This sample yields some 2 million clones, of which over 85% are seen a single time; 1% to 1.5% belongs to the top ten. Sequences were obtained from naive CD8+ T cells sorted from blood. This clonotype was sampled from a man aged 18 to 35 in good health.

CDR3 residues: CASSLALGAGGRAEQFF. Here the CDR3 DNA reads TGCGCCAGCAGCTTGGCCCTGGGAGCGGGGGGGCGCGCTGAGCAGTTCTTC. This rearrangement joins TRBV5-1 to TRBJ2-1; 10 positions agree with TRBD2. This CDR3 is 17 amino acids long. In germline, CDR1 is SGHRS, CDR2 YFSETQ. V trimming: 0 bases; J trimming: 9 bases; junction bases outside the gene matches: 12.